This is a list of T cell receptor beta chains from one sample in a study of blood T cell repertoires in COVID-19. The table came from immunoSEQ multiplex PCR; TCRdb's copy has only in-frame clones and leaves some out. The repertoire consists of approximately 64,000 clones, with roughly 80% occurring once and the leading ten covering about 0.87%. The sample comprised peripheral blood. The receptors come from a woman aged 70-85 years with acute or convalescent COVID-19. Each CDR3 is given with its conserved first and last residue. A D gene is named only where the DNA matches it firmly. The size entry is marked missing in some rows and otherwise reads once, few, many or a size class.

V gene: TRBV21-1; J gene: TRBJ2-7; clone size: many; D gene: NA; CDR3 protein: CASSKGRLESSYEQYF; CDR3 DNA: TGTGCCAGCAGCAAGGGCCGGCTCGAGAGCTCCTACGAGCAGTACTTC
V gene: TRBV5-5; J gene: TRBJ2-1; clone size: NA; D gene: TRBD2; CDR3 protein: CASSWTSALAGEQFF; CDR3 DNA: TGTGCCAGCAGCTGGACTAGCGCGCTGGCAGGGGAGCAGTTCTTC
V gene: TRBV6-5; J gene: TRBJ1-1; clone size: NA; D gene: NA; CDR3 protein: CASSYSTVNTEAFF; CDR3 DNA: TGTGCCAGCAGTTACTCGACAGTGAACACTGAAGCTTTCTTT
V gene: TRBV5-4; J gene: TRBJ1-2; clone size: NA; D gene: NA; CDR3 protein: CASSLRQGLGLGNYGYTF; CDR3 DNA: TGTGCCAGCAGCTTGCGCCAGGGTTTGGGACTAGGTAACTATGGCTACACCTTC
V gene: TRBV7-3; J gene: TRBJ2-5; clone size: NA; D gene: NA; CDR3 protein: CASSLTFRETQYF; CDR3 DNA: TGTGCCAGCAGCTTAACATTCCGGGAGACCCAGTACTTC
V gene: TRBV5-1; J gene: TRBJ1-2; clone size: NA; D gene: TRBD1; CDR3 protein: CASSLNPGTGGLGYTF; CDR3 DNA: TGCGCCAGCAGCTTGAATCCCGGGACAGGGGGGCTTGGCTACACCTTC
V gene: TRBV30; J gene: TRBJ1-1; clone size: NA; D gene: TRBD1; CDR3 protein: CAWSTGVNTEAFF; CDR3 DNA: TGTGCCTGGTCAACAGGGGTGAACACTGAAGCTTTCTTT
V gene: TRBV6-6; J gene: TRBJ1-1; clone size: NA; D gene: NA; CDR3 protein: CASREGDTEAFF; CDR3 DNA: TGTGCCAGCAGGGAAGGGGACACTGAAGCTTTCTTT
V gene: TRBV28; J gene: TRBJ2-7; clone size: NA; D gene: TRBD1; CDR3 protein: CASVAGGGYEQYF; CDR3 DNA: TGTGCCAGCGTCGCAGGGGGCGGCTACGAGCAGTACTTC
V gene: TRBV27; J gene: TRBJ1-2; clone size: NA; D gene: NA; CDR3 protein: CASSSPGDPNYGYTF; CDR3 DNA: TGTGCCAGCAGTTCCCCAGGGGACCCTAACTATGGCTACACCTTC
V gene: TRBV7-9; J gene: TRBJ2-3; clone size: NA; D gene: NA; CDR3 protein: CASRALGGLELSDTQYF; CDR3 DNA: TGTGCCAGCAGGGCCCTCGGAGGTCTCGAGTTGTCGGATACGCAGTATTTT
V gene: TRBV9; J gene: TRBJ2-7; clone size: NA; D gene: TRBD1; CDR3 protein: CASSARQGVSYEQYF; CDR3 DNA: TGTGCCAGCAGCGCCCGACAGGGGGTATCCTACGAGCAGTACTTC
V gene: TRBV18; J gene: TRBJ2-7; clone size: NA; D gene: NA; CDR3 protein: CASSPRSGDGSYEQYF; CDR3 DNA: TGTGCCAGCTCACCGAGATCAGGGGACGGGTCCTACGAGCAGTACTTC
V gene: TRBV6-2/TRBV6-3; J gene: TRBJ2-1; clone size: once; D gene: NA; CDR3 protein: CASSYGVVRREQFF; CDR3 DNA: TGTGCCAGCAGTTATGGAGTTGTTCGGCGGGAGCAGTTCTTC
V gene: TRBV30; J gene: TRBJ1-5; clone size: few; D gene: NA; CDR3 protein: CAWSVSGVDQPQHF; CDR3 DNA: TGTGCCTGGAGTGTATCAGGGGTTGATCAGCCCCAGCATTTT
V gene: TRBV7-2; J gene: TRBJ1-5; clone size: NA; D gene: TRBD1; CDR3 protein: CASSLDRGSNQPQHF; CDR3 DNA: TGTGCCAGCAGCTTAGACAGGGGGAGCAATCAGCCCCAGCATTTT
V gene: TRBV11-2; J gene: TRBJ2-2; clone size: NA; D gene: TRBD2; CDR3 protein: CASSLVPSGGRGTGELFF; CDR3 DNA: TGTGCCAGCAGCTTAGTACCTAGCGGGGGGCGGGGCACCGGGGAGCTGTTTTTT
V gene: TRBV10-3; J gene: TRBJ2-7; clone size: NA; D gene: TRBD1; CDR3 protein: CAISDTGGIDEQYF; CDR3 DNA: TGTGCCATCAGTGATACAGGGGGTATCGACGAGCAGTACTTC
V gene: TRBV2; J gene: TRBJ1-4; clone size: few; D gene: NA; CDR3 protein: CASSEESGEKLFF; CDR3 DNA: TGTGCCAGCAGTGAAGAATCGGGGGAAAAACTGTTTTTT
V gene: TRBV7-9; J gene: TRBJ1-6; clone size: NA; D gene: NA; CDR3 protein: CASSFIPESPLHF; CDR3 DNA: TGTGCCAGCAGTTTTATCCCGGAGTCACCCCTCCACTTT
V gene: TRBV15; J gene: TRBJ1-3; clone size: NA; D gene: NA; CDR3 protein: CATSWGSSSGNTIYF; CDR3 DNA: TGTGCCACCAGCTGGGGCAGCAGCTCTGGAAACACCATATATTTT
V gene: TRBV30; J gene: TRBJ1-6; clone size: NA; D gene: TRBD1; CDR3 protein: CASGVSDRGYSPLHF; CDR3 DNA: TGTGCCTCTGGTGTATCGGACAGGGGGTACTCACCCCTCCACTTT
V gene: TRBV27; J gene: TRBJ1-1; clone size: once; D gene: NA; CDR3 protein: CASSYGMFGEAFF; CDR3 DNA: TGTGCCAGCAGTTACGGGATGTTTGGTGAAGCTTTCTTT
V gene: TRBV7-2; J gene: TRBJ2-2; clone size: NA; D gene: NA; CDR3 protein: CASSPGQWTGELFF; CDR3 DNA: TGTGCCAGCAGCCCCGGACAGTGGACCGGGGAGCTGTTTTTT
V gene: TRBV29-1; J gene: TRBJ2-5; clone size: NA; D gene: TRBD2; CDR3 protein: CSVGTSGRKETQYF; CDR3 DNA: TGCAGCGTGGGGACTAGCGGGAGAAAAGAGACCCAGTACTTC
V gene: TRBV5-1; J gene: TRBJ2-7; clone size: NA; D gene: NA; CDR3 protein: CASSLGDRTYEQYF; CDR3 DNA: TGCGCCAGCAGCTTGGGAGACAGGACCTACGAGCAGTACTTC
V gene: TRBV30; J gene: TRBJ2-5; clone size: NA; D gene: NA; CDR3 protein: CAWSVTGIQETQYF; CDR3 DNA: TGTGCCTGGAGTGTAACGGGAATCCAAGAGACCCAGTACTTC
V gene: TRBV7-2; J gene: TRBJ2-7; clone size: NA; D gene: NA; CDR3 protein: CASSLDSYFYEQYF; CDR3 DNA: TGTGCCAGCAGCTTGGACAGCTACTTCTACGAGCAGTACTTC
V gene: TRBV7-9; J gene: TRBJ1-1; clone size: few; D gene: NA; CDR3 protein: CASSPQLGGTEAFF; CDR3 DNA: TGTGCCAGCAGCCCACAGCTAGGGGGTACTGAAGCTTTCTTT
V gene: TRBV4-3; J gene: TRBJ2-6; clone size: NA; D gene: TRBD2; CDR3 protein: CASSPDSGGVIWANVLTF; CDR3 DNA: TGCGCCAGCAGCCCAGATAGCGGGGGGGTTATCTGGGCCAACGTCCTGACTTTC
V gene: TRBV7-2; J gene: TRBJ2-1; clone size: NA; D gene: TRBD2; CDR3 protein: CASILSGGSYNEQFF; CDR3 DNA: TGTGCCAGCATCCTTAGCGGGGGCTCCTACAATGAGCAGTTCTTC
V gene: TRBV6-5; J gene: TRBJ1-1; clone size: NA; D gene: NA; CDR3 protein: CASQGGEGRAFF; CDR3 DNA: TGTGCCAGCCAAGGGGGAGAGGGTCGAGCTTTCTTT
V gene: TRBV27; J gene: TRBJ1-5; clone size: NA; D gene: TRBD1; CDR3 protein: CATRKTGGPTVFNQPQHF; CDR3 DNA: TGTGCCACCAGAAAGACAGGGGGCCCAACTGTCTTCAATCAGCCCCAGCATTTT
V gene: TRBV5-1; J gene: TRBJ2-3; clone size: NA; D gene: TRBD2; CDR3 protein: CASSLTSGGGSTKYF; CDR3 DNA: TGCGCCAGCAGCTTGACTAGCGGGGGGGGCTCGACCAAGTATTTT
V gene: TRBV6-5; J gene: TRBJ1-1; clone size: NA; D gene: NA; CDR3 protein: CASNHGGEAFF; CDR3 DNA: TGTGCCAGCAACCACGGGGGAGAAGCTTTCTTT
V gene: TRBV30; J gene: TRBJ2-7; clone size: NA; D gene: NA; CDR3 protein: CAWSGSINTGYEQYF; CDR3 DNA: TGTGCCTGGAGTGGTTCGATAAATACAGGCTACGAGCAGTACTTC
V gene: TRBV5-1; J gene: TRBJ2-7; clone size: NA; D gene: TRBD1; CDR3 protein: CASSLAGTGYEQYF; CDR3 DNA: TGCGCCAGCAGCTTGGCCGGGACAGGCTACGAGCAGTACTTC
V gene: TRBV5-8; J gene: TRBJ2-7; clone size: NA; D gene: NA; CDR3 protein: CASSLLGAGVSLEQYF; CDR3 DNA: TGTGCCAGCAGCTTGCTGGGGGCGGGAGTTTCTTTGGAGCAGTACTTC
V gene: TRBV5-1; J gene: TRBJ2-1; clone size: NA; D gene: TRBD2; CDR3 protein: CASSLLASSYNEQFF; CDR3 DNA: TGCGCCAGCAGCCTACTAGCGTCTTCCTACAATGAGCAGTTCTTC
V gene: TRBV30; J gene: TRBJ2-5; clone size: few; D gene: TRBD1; CDR3 protein: CAWRGGGLRGETQYF; CDR3 DNA: TGTGCCTGGAGAGGGGGCGGGTTGAGGGGAGAGACCCAGTACTTC
V gene: TRBV3-1/TRBV3-2; J gene: TRBJ1-2; clone size: NA; D gene: TRBD1; CDR3 protein: CASSQRQGLSNYGYTF; CDR3 DNA: TGTGCCAGCAGCCAACGACAGGGCCTCTCTAACTATGGCTACACCTTC
V gene: TRBV6-2/TRBV6-3; J gene: TRBJ2-2; clone size: NA; D gene: TRBD2; CDR3 protein: CASSQSGGWTGELFF; CDR3 DNA: TGTGCCAGCAGTCAAAGCGGGGGGTGGACCGGGGAGCTGTTTTTT
V gene: TRBV6-2/TRBV6-3; J gene: TRBJ2-2; clone size: NA; D gene: NA; CDR3 protein: CASSLMRGELFF; CDR3 DNA: TGTGCCAGCAGTTTGATGAGGGGGGAGCTGTTTTTT